The clone carrying this T cell receptor beta chain was recorded once. The data were taken from a study of blood T cell repertoires in COVID-19. Overall study context: In each case, the material was cDNA or gDNA derived from T cells, B-cell-depleted T cells, or PBMCs.

As handled by the study authors: Amplified reference gene primers provided the basis for estimating nucleated cell counts. Produced via immunoSEQ multiplex PCR; TCRdb's table is partial and in-frame only. V, J and clone size are taken as reported in that table, and D and trimming were inferred from the DNA itself. The sample lists roughly 250,000 clones, about 85% occurring once. The V end was cut by 1 base, the J end by 7 bases, with 14 bases between. CDR3 size: 15 residues. The germline V gene encodes CDR1 LNHDA and CDR2 SQIVND (reference sequence). The V call is TRBV19, the J call TRBJ1-5; D uncertain. This clonotype originated in a man aged 35 to 55 with acute or convalescent COVID-19. Sequenced: peripheral blood. The CDR3 sequence: CASSIGAREAQPQHF. In DNA form, the CDR3 reads TGTGCCAGTAGTATAGGTGCTAGGGAGGCACAGCCCCAGCATTTT. Together with reference TRBV19 and TRBJ1-5, the CDR3 gives the full variable domain: DGGITQSPKYLFRKEGQNVTLSCEQNLNHDAMYWYRQDPGQGLRLIYYSQIVNDFQKGDIAEGYSVSREKKESFPLTVTSAQKNPTAFYLCASSIGAREAQPQHFGDGTRLSIL.